Detailed here is one T cell receptor beta chain. Its antigen is still unknown. This sample was included in a study of CD8 T cell repertoires and HIV-1 epitope variants. This table comes from immunoSEQ multiplex PCR, and its TCRdb copy is limited to in-frame clones, with some not included. The sample has over 4,500 clones, more than 60% seen once. Input material: cultured CD8+ T cells derived from PBMCs. This receptor was obtained from a male donor with HIV.

The CDR3 is CASSQDDRVGEKLFF. CDR3 nucleotide sequence: TGCGCCAGCAGCCAAGATGACAGGGTTGGTGAAAAACTGTTTTTT. This chain connects TRBV4-1 to TRBJ1-4; 7 bases align to TRBD1. The germline CDR1 and CDR2 sequences are MGHRA and YSYEKL. V trimming: 0 bases; J trimming: 7 bases; junction bases outside the gene matches: 5. The CDR3 spans 15 residues.